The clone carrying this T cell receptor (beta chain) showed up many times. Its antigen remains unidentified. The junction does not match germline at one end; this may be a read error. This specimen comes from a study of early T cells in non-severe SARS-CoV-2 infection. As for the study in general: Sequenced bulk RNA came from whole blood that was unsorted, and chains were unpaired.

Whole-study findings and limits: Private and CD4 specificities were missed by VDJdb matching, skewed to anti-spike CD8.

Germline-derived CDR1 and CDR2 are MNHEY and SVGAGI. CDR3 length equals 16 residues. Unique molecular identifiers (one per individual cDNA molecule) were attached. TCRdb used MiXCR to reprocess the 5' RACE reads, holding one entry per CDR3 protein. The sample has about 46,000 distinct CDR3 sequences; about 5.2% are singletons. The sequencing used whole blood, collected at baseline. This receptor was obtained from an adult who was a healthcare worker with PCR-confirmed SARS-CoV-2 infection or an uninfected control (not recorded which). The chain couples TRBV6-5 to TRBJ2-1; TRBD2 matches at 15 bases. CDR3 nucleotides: TGTGCCAGCAGTGACTCCGGGACTAGCGGGAGGAATGAGCAGTTCTTC. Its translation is CASSDSGTSGRNEQFF.